This TCR beta chain was profiled in a study of blood T cells in healthy people across ages. Germline-derived CDR1 and CDR2 are LNHNV and YYDKDF (reference sequence). CDR3 length: 15 residues. The V end was cut by 2 bases, the J end by 1 base, with 9 bases between. This clonotype showed up just a few times. The authors ran a second PCR of about 6 to 11 cycles using a sample-barcoded 5' primer and a J-beta primer mix. TCRdb recomputed calls from the 5' RACE reads with MiXCR, one row per CDR3 protein. Of some 700,000 distinct CDR3 sequences listed, around 46% were seen once; the top ten hold more than 20%.

The receptor comes from a woman aged 55-75 years in good health. The V call is TRBV15, the J call TRBJ2-1; D is undetermined. Sequenced input: blood. The CDR3, as DNA: TGTGCCACCAGCAGATCCGGGCAATCCTACAATGAGCAGTTCTTC. Translation: CATSRSGQSYNEQFF.